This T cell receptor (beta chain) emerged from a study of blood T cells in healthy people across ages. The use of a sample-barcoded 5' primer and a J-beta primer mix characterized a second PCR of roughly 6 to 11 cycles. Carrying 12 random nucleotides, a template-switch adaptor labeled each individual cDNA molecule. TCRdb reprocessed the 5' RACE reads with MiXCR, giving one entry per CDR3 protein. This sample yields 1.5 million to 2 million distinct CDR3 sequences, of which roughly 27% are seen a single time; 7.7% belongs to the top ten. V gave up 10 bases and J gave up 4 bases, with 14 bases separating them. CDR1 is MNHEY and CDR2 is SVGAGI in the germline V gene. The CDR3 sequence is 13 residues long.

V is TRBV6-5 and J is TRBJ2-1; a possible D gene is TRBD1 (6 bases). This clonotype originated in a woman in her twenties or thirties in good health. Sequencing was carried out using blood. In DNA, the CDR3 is TGTGCCACCAAGAGGGACAATTACAATGAGCAGTTCTTC. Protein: CATKRDNYNEQFF.